The entry below gives a single TCR beta chain sequence along with its context. Antigen unknown. These data come from a study of T cell responses to AZD1222 COVID-19 vaccine. Trimming took off 0 bases at V and 5 bases at J, with 7 bases between the two ends. Germline V gives CDR1 MRHNA, CDR2 SNTAGT. This CDR3 spans 13 amino acids. Regarding the study as a whole: Clonal diversity was possibly underestimated, and the donors were mostly white British, with more females. The study found Spike-specific TCR breadth and depth rose after two AZD1222 doses.

Here immunoSEQ multiplex PCR was the method, and the copy in TCRdb shows in-frame clones only, minus some. This table holds some 150,000 clones, just over 90% found once. The chain uses TRBV6-4 and TRBJ1-2; maybe TRBD1 (5 bases). This receptor was identified in an adult in good health. This material consisted of peripheral blood, taken on day 0 of MenACWY control vaccination. CDR3 DNA sequence: TGTGCCAGCAGTGACTCAGCAGGGTATGGCTACACCTTC. Encoded protein: CASSDSAGYGYTF.